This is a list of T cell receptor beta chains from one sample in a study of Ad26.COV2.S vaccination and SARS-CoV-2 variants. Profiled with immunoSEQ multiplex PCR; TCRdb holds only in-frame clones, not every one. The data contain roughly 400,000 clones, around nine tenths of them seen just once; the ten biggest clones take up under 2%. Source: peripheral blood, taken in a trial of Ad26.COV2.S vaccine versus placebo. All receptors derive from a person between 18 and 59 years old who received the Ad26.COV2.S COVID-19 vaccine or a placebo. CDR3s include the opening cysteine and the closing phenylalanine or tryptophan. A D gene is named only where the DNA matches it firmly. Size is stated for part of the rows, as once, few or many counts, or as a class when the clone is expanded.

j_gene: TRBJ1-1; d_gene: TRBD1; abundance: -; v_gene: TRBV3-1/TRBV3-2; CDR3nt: TGTGCCAGCAGACAGGGACAGGTGAACACTGAAGCTTTCTTT; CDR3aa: CASRQGQVNTEAFF
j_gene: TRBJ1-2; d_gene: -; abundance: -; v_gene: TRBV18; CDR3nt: TGTGCCAGCTCACCACCGAATCAGCCCGGTGGCTACACCTTC; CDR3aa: CASSPPNQPGGYTF
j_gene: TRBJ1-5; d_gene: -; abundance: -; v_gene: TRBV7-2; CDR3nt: TGTGCCAGCAGCTTAGCAAGTTGGGGGGGTAGCAATCAGCCCCAGCATTTT; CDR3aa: CASSLASWGGSNQPQHF
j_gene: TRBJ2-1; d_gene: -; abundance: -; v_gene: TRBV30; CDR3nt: TGTGCCGGGCGTCGGCCGTGGGGTAGGAGTGAGCAGTTCTTC; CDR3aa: CAGRRPWGRSEQFF
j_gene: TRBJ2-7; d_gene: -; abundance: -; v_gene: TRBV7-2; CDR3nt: TGTGCCAGCAGCCCAAACCGTGGGGCCAGCTACGAGCAGTACTTC; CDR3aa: CASSPNRGASYEQYF
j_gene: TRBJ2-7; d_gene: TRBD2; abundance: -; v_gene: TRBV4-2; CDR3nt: TGTGCCAGCAGCCAGGCCGGGACTAGCGGCTACGAGCAGTACTTC; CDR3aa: CASSQAGTSGYEQYF
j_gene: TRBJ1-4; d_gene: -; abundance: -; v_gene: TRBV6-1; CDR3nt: TGTGCCAGCAGTGAGTTGATGCGGACGGATAAACTGTTTTTT; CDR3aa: CASSELMRTDKLFF
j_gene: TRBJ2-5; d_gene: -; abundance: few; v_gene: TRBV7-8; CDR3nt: TGTGCCAGCAGCTTAGCCCCACCCAGAGTGGGAGAGACCCAGTACTTC; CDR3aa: CASSLAPPRVGETQYF
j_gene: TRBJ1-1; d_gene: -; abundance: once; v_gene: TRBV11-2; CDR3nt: TGTGCCAGCAGACGTCTTCAGGGTGAGAACACTGAAGCTTTCTTT; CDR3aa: CASRRLQGENTEAFF
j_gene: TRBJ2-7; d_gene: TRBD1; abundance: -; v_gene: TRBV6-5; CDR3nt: TGTGCCAGCAGTCTTGGACAGGGGCGGTACTTC; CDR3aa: CASSLGQGRYF
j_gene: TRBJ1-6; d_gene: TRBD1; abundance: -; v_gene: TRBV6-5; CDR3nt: TGTGCCAGCACAGGGGGTAATTCACCCCTCCACTTT; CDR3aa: CASTGGNSPLHF
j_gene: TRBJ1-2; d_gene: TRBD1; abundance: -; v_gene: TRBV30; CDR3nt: TGTGCCTGGTCCGGACAGGGATATGGCTACACCTTC; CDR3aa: CAWSGQGYGYTF
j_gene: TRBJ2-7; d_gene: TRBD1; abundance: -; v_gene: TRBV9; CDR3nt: TGTGCCAGCAGCGTAGGGGGGACAGGCTACGAGCAGTACTTC; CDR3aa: CASSVGGTGYEQYF
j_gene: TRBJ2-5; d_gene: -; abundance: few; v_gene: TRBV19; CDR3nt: TGTGCCAGTAGTATTAGCCCGACAGTACAAGAGACCCAGTACTTC; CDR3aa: CASSISPTVQETQYF
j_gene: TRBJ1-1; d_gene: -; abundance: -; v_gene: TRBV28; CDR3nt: TGTGCCAGCACCGAAGGGCAGTCGGGAAACACTGAAGCTTTCTTT; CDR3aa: CASTEGQSGNTEAFF
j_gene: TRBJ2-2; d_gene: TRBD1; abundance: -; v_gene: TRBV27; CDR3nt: TGTGCCAGCAGTATCCTGACAGGGACGAACACCGGGGAGCTGTTTTTT; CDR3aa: CASSILTGTNTGELFF
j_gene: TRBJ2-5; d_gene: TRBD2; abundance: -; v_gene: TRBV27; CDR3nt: TGTGCCAGCAGTTTATCGAGCGGCGGGAGGCACCAAGAGACCCAGTACTTC; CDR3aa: CASSLSSGGRHQETQYF